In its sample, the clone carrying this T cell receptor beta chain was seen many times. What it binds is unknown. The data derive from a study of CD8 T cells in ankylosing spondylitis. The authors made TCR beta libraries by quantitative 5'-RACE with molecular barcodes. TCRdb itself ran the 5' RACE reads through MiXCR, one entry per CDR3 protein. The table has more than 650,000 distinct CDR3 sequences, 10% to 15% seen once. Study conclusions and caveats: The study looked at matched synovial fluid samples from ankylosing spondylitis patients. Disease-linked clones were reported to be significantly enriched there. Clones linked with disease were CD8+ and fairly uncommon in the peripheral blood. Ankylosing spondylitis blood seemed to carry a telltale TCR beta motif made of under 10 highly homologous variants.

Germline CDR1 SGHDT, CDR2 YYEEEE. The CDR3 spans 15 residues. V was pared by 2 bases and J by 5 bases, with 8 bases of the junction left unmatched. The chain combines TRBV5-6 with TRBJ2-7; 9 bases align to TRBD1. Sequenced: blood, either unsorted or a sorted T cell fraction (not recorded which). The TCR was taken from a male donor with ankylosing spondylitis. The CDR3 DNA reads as TGTGCCAGCAGCTTCTTCTGGACAGGGGCCAACGAGCAGTACTTC. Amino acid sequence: CASSFFWTGANEQYF.